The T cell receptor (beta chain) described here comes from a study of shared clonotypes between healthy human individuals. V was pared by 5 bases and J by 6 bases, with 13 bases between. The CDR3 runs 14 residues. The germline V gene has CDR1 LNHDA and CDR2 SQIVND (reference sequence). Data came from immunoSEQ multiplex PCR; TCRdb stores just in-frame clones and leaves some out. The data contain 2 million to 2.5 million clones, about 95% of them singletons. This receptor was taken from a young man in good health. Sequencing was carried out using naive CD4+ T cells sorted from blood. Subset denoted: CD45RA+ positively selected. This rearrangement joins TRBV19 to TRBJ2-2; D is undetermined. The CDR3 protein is CASSPGGRAGELFF. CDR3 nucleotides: TGTGCCAGTAGTCCGGGCGGACGGGCCGGGGAGCTGTTTTTT. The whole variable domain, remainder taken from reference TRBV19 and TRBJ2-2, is DGGITQSPKYLFRKEGQNVTLSCEQNLNHDAMYWYRQDPGQGLRLIYYSQIVNDFQKGDIAEGYSVSREKKESFPLTVTSAQKNPTAFYLCASSPGGRAGELFFGEGSRLTVL.